The T cell receptor beta chain under discussion was sequenced for a study of blood T cell repertoires in COVID-19. Study summary: Sites across the United States, Italy and Spain contributed samples from acute and convalescent COVID-19. Sample material is recorded as cDNA or gDNA derived from T cells, B-cell-depleted T cells, or PBMCs.

The length of the CDR3 is 13 residues. V was trimmed by 3 bases and J by 1 base, leaving 4 bases between them. The V gene's germline CDR1 is SGHNT and CDR2 YENEEA. As processed by the authors: Amplifying reference gene primers gave estimates of nucleated cell counts. Clones were read by immunoSEQ multiplex PCR, and TCRdb kept only the in-frame ones, dropping some. V, J and clone size are those of that table, while D and trimming were read from the DNA. The sample has 110,000 to 150,000 clones; approximately 82% are singletons. This TCR derives from a man aged 60-69 years with active or convalescent COVID-19. The rearrangement joins TRBV11-3 to TRBJ1-5; D ambiguous. Sequencing used peripheral blood. The CDR3 bases are TGTGCCAGCAGCTTTCGGAGCAATCAGCCCCAGCATTTT. It specifies CASSFRSNQPQHF.